Below are 29 T cell receptor beta chains sequenced from a single sample in a study of identical twins. MiXCR, applied by TCRdb to the 5' RACE reads, yields one record per CDR3 protein. The sample yields 400,000 or so distinct CDR3 sequences, approximately 9.1% seen once. Sequencing input: naive T cells sorted from blood. These receptors all stem from a woman aged 45-59 years in good health.

This chain links TRBV5-1 with TRBJ2-5, with 7 nucleotides matching TRBD2. Germline trimming cut 0 bases from V and 2 bases from J; bases unmatched to any gene: 10. Germline V CDR1 and CDR2: SGHRS, YFSETQ. The CDR3 contains 17 residues. CDR3 nucleotide sequence: TGCGCCAGCAGCTTGGGGCCGGGCGGGAGTGGTCAAGAGACCCAGTACTTC. Translating it yields CASSLGPGGSGQETQYF. Full variable domain (rest looked up from reference TRBV5-1 and TRBJ2-5): KAGVTQTPRYLIKTRGQQVTLSCSPISGHRSVSWYQQTPGQGLQFLFEYFSETQRNKGNFPGRFSGRQFSNSRSEMNVSTLELGDSALYLCASSLGPGGSGQETQYFGPGTRLLVL.

This clonotype was counted only a few times. At one end, the junction sequence differs from germline, possibly due to a read error. The chain couples TRBV12-3 or TRBV12-4 to TRBJ2-4; 8 bases are shared with TRBD1. This CDR3 is 13 amino acids long. Written as DNA, the CDR3 is TGTGCCAGCAGTAGCATCCCTAGGACAGGGCAGAACTTC. Translation: CASSSIPRTGQNF.

This clonotype was seen a handful of times. This chain uses TRBV7-9 with TRBJ2-7; 11 bases map to TRBD2. The CDR3 covers 16 residues. The trim removed 3 bases at V and 5 bases at J, leaving 9 bases unmatched. Germline CDR1 is SEHNR and CDR2 is FQNEAQ (reference sequence). DNA for the CDR3: TGTGCCAGCAGCTTTAATAGCGGGAGGGCCGATGACGAGCAGTACGTC. Its protein product is CASSFNSGRADDEQYV.

The V gene is TRBV5-5, the J gene TRBJ2-7; 9 bases align to TRBD1. The CDR3 sequence is 14 residues long. Germline V gene sequence: CDR1 SGHKS, CDR2 YYEKEE (reference sequence). V was clipped by 2 bases and J by 2 bases; unmatched bases: 2. The CDR3 region has the DNA TGTGCCAGCAGCTTCGGGACAGGGCCCTACGAGCAGTACGTC. Encoded protein: CASSFGTGPYEQYV.

This clonotype occurred many times. The chain is built from TRBV11-2 and TRBJ2-1; no reliable D call. CDR1 is SGHAT and CDR2 is FQNNGV in the germline V gene. The V and J ends lost 7 bases and 5 bases respectively, with 6 bases between them. The CDR3 has 11 amino acids. The CDR3 loop reads CASISNNEQFF. The CDR3 nucleotides are TGTGCCAGCATAAGTAACAATGAGCAGTTCTTC.

This clonotype was seen ten or more times. The chain has TRBV12-3 or TRBV12-4 and TRBJ1-5; 8 bases match TRBD1. With 5 bases clipped from V and 6 bases from J, the junction kept 6 bases outside the gene matches. CDR3 length: 14 amino acids. The CDR3 region has the DNA TGTGCCAGCAGTCCACAGGGGGACCTTCAGCCCCAGCATTTT. Protein sequence: CASSPQGDLQPQHF.

The rearrangement uses TRBV29-1 and TRBJ2-7; D gene unclear. Germline V gives CDR1 SQVTM, CDR2 ANQGSEA. The CDR3 runs 13 residues. Trimming shortened V by 0 bases and J by 0 bases, and 6 bases separated the two germline ends. The chain's CDR3 is CSVEDALSYEQYF. Written as DNA, the CDR3 is TGCAGCGTTGAAGATGCACTCTCCTACGAGCAGTACTTC.

There are many counts of this clonotype. V gene TRBV29-1 combines with J gene TRBJ1-2; possible D gene TRBD1, 5 bases. V lost 4 bases to trimming and J lost 4 bases, with 10 bases between them. The V gene's germline CDR1 is SQVTM and CDR2 ANQGSEA. The length of the CDR3 is 12 residues. CDR3 in amino acids: CSVGLGLYGYTF. Written as DNA, the CDR3 is TGCAGCGTTGGGTTGGGGCTCTATGGCTACACCTTC.

V usage is TRBV20-1 and J usage is TRBJ2-3, with TRBD2 matching 12 bases. CDR1 is DFQATT and CDR2 is SNEGSKA in the germline V gene (reference sequence). V trimming: 1 base; J trimming: 2 bases; junction bases outside the gene matches: 4. CDR3 size: 16 residues. The CDR3 DNA reads as TGCAGTGCTAGAGGGACTAGCGGGAAGCCCACAGATACGCAGTATTTT. Translating gives CSARGTSGKPTDTQYF.

The J gene is TRBJ1-3, the V gene TRBV5-6, with D uncertain. The CDR3 spans 15 residues. V shed 3 bases and J shed 2 bases, with 12 bases lying between them. Germline assignment: CDR1 SGHDT and CDR2 YYEEEE. The CDR3 protein is CASSSLHIPGNTIYF. The CDR3 nucleotides are TGTGCCAGCAGCTCTCTCCACATACCTGGAAACACCATATATTTT.

The chain links TRBV7-8 to TRBJ2-5, with D unclear. The ends were cut back, 2 bases at V and 3 bases at J, with 4 bases in the middle. This CDR3 is 12 amino acids long. Germline CDR1 reads SGHVS; CDR2 reads FQNEAQ. CDR3 nucleotides: TGTGCCAGCAGCTTACAAGAAGAGACCCAGTACTTC. It codes for CASSLQEETQYF.

The chain uses TRBV11-2 and TRBJ2-5, with D perhaps TRBD1 or TRBD2 (5 bases each). V dropped 5 bases and J dropped 5 bases, with 21 bases sitting between them. CDR1 and CDR2 (germline): SGHAT, FQNNGV. The CDR3 is 16 amino acids. CDR3 DNA: TGTGCCAGCAGCGTAGTAGGGACCCTATCGAGGGAGACCCAGTACTTC. Translating it yields CASSVVGTLSRETQYF.

This clonotype has only a few counts. The chain combines TRBV7-2 with TRBJ2-1; 11 bases map to TRBD2. Germline V gene sequence: CDR1 SGHTA, CDR2 FQGNSA. The length of the CDR3 is 16 residues. V was clipped by 4 bases and J by 7 bases; unmatched bases: 9. The CDR3 bases are TGTGCCAGCAGCTCCCCCCTAGCGGGAGGACAAAATGAGCAGTTCTTC. Its translation is CASSSPLAGGQNEQFF.

This clonotype appeared many times. The chain combines TRBV29-1 with TRBJ1-2; D may be TRBD1 (5 bases). This CDR3 has 12 amino acids. In germline, CDR1 is SQVTM, CDR2 ANQGSEA. The V end was cut by 6 bases, the J end by 4 bases, with 12 bases between. The CDR3 loop reads CSVQGEGYGYTF. Written as DNA, the CDR3 is TGCAGCGTGCAGGGAGAAGGCTATGGCTACACCTTC.

The rearrangement links TRBV6-2 or TRBV6-3 to TRBJ2-3, with TRBD2 matching over 10 bases. Trimming cost V 3 bases and J 6 bases; bases outside gene matches: 12. Per the germline V gene, CDR1 is MNHEY and CDR2 is SVGEGT. The CDR3 runs 17 residues. DNA for the CDR3: TGTGCCAGCAGTTATCCGAGACTAGCGGGTCCTATCGATACGCAGTATTTT. Its protein product is CASSYPRLAGPIDTQYF.

The rearrangement uses TRBV9 and TRBJ2-1, with D possibly being TRBD1 or TRBD2 (8 bases each). Germline-derived CDR1 and CDR2 are SGDLS and YYNGEE. The CDR3 contains 16 residues. Trimming took off 4 bases at V and 6 bases at J, with 20 bases between the two ends. CDR3 loop: CASSQGAGREGNEQFF. The CDR3, as DNA: TGTGCCAGCAGCCAGGGGGCGGGACGGGAGGGCAATGAGCAGTTCTTC.

This chain uses TRBV28 with TRBJ1-2, with 8 bases lining up with TRBD1. Germline V gene data show CDR1 as MDHEN and CDR2 as SYDVKM. The CDR3 has 16 residues. V gave up 1 base and J gave up 5 bases; unmatched junction bases: 9. The CDR3 sequence: CASSLSSRGLGYGYTF. The CDR3 DNA follows: TGTGCCAGCAGTTTATCAAGCAGGGGGCTTGGGTATGGCTACACCTTC.

Many counts were recorded for this clonotype. This rearrangement joins TRBV29-1 to TRBJ2-1, with TRBD1 matching over 8 bases. This CDR3 region has 17 residues. Germline CDR1 is SQVTM and CDR2 is ANQGSEA. J was trimmed by 10 bases and V by 4 bases; bases with no gene match: 21. CDR3 DNA sequence: TGCAGCGTTGTTGACAGGGGAGGTCCGGGGCCCTTGGGAGAGCAGTTCTTC. Translating gives CSVVDRGGPGPLGEQFF.

The chain couples TRBV4-1 to TRBJ2-2; D not resolved. V dropped 5 bases and J dropped 7 bases, with 11 bases sitting between them. The CDR3 is 13 residues long. Germline loops: CDR1 MGHRA, CDR2 YSYEKL. DNA of the CDR3: TGCGCCAGCAGCTCGGACGCTCACGGGGAGCTGTTTTTT. Amino acid sequence: CASSSDAHGELFF.

This chain joins TRBV7-9 and TRBJ2-1; the D gene is possibly TRBD2 (6 bases). This CDR3 comprises 12 residues. Germline V gives CDR1 SEHNR, CDR2 FQNEAQ (reference sequence). The chain's CDR3 is CAWGGTYNEQFF. CDR3 nucleotides: TGTGCTTGGGGCGGGACCTACAATGAGCAGTTCTTC.

This clonotype was picked up a small number of times. This chain uses TRBV7-2 with TRBJ2-2; TRBD2 agrees at 12 bases. The CDR3 runs to 19 residues. Per the germline V gene, CDR1 is SGHTA and CDR2 is FQGNSA. Germline trimming cut 5 bases from V and 8 bases from J; bases unmatched to any gene: 18. CDR3 coding DNA: TGTGCCAGCAGCCTCCGACTGGGAACTAGCGGGAGGTCTACTGGGGAGCTGTTTTTT. Its translation is CASSLRLGTSGRSTGELFF.

Note on this clonotype: In this CDR3 the conserved last residue, phenylalanine or tryptophan, is missing, so a read error is likely. The rearrangement uses TRBV7-7 and TRBJ2-3; 11 nucleotides line up with TRBD2. CDR3 length: 16 amino acids. The V gene's germline CDR1 is SSHAT and CDR2 FNYEAQ (reference sequence). The CDR3 is CASSRLSGRAGDTQYC. CDR3 nucleotide sequence: TGTGCTAGCAGTCGACTTAGCGGGAGGGCCGGAGATACGCAGTATTGT.

This clonotype has a handful of counts. The rearrangement links TRBV20-1 to TRBJ2-1, with 8 bases matching TRBD2. The CDR3 length is 14 residues. V shed 1 base and J 7 bases; nucleotides not matched to a gene: 6. Germline CDR1 is DFQATT and CDR2 is SNEGSKA (reference sequence). The CDR3 reads CSARGGRIANEQFF. Here the CDR3 DNA reads TGCAGTGCTAGAGGCGGGAGGATTGCGAATGAGCAGTTCTTC.

This clonotype appeared a few times. This chain connects TRBV12-3 or TRBV12-4 to TRBJ2-3; D gene uncertain. This CDR3 spans 14 amino acids. The germline V and J ends were trimmed by 5 bases and 2 bases, with 11 bases remaining between them. The CDR3 sequence is CASSRVQNTDTQYF. CDR3 sequence (DNA): TGTGCCAGCAGTCGCGTACAGAACACAGATACGCAGTATTTT.

This clonotype was observed many times. The chain employs TRBV29-1 and TRBJ2-5; tentatively, D is TRBD1 (5 bases). Germline V gives CDR1 SQVTM, CDR2 ANQGSEA. The ends were cut back, 6 bases at V and 1 base at J, with 9 bases in the middle. CDR3 length: 12 amino acids. CDR3 DNA: TGCAGCGTCCTAACAGGCCAAGAGACCCAGTACTTC. Protein product: CSVLTGQETQYF.

There are many counts of this clonotype. This chain connects TRBV5-6 to TRBJ2-6, with D possibly matching TRBD2 (6 bases). CDR1 SGHDT and CDR2 YYEEEE come from the germline V gene. Trimming took off 1 base at V and 2 bases at J, with 7 bases between the two ends. The CDR3 has 15 residues. The CDR3 sequence is CASSLWGAGANVLTF. The CDR3 DNA is TGTGCCAGCAGCTTGTGGGGGGCTGGGGCCAACGTCCTGACTTTC.

The CDR3 spells CSVEVSWGSEQYF. CDR3 sequence (DNA): TGCAGCGTTGAAGTTTCGTGGGGATCCGAGCAGTACTTC. The rearrangement links TRBV29-1 to TRBJ2-7; D unresolved. Per germline, CDR1 SQVTM and CDR2 ANQGSEA. The CDR3 totals 13 residues. V shed 1 base and J shed 6 bases, with 13 bases lying between them.

The rearrangement links TRBV29-1 to TRBJ1-5, with a tentative D call TRBD1 (5 bases). CDR3 size: 13 residues. Per germline, CDR1 SQVTM and CDR2 ANQGSEA. V lost 1 base to trimming and J lost 6 bases, with 10 bases between them. CDR3 protein: CSVEGQGSQPQHF. For the CDR3, the DNA is TGCAGCGTTGAAGGGCAGGGAAGTCAGCCCCAGCATTTT. Together with reference TRBV29-1 and TRBJ1-5, the CDR3 gives the full variable domain: SAVISQKPSRDICQRGTSLTIQCQVDSQVTMMFWYRQQPGQSLTLIATANQGSEATYESGFVIDKFPISRPNLTFSTLTVSNMSPEDSSIYLCSVEGQGSQPQHFGDGTRLSIL.

The V and J genes are TRBV5-1 and TRBJ1-1; no firm D call. The CDR3 is made up of 15 amino acids. The germline CDR1 and CDR2 sequences are SGHRS and YFSETQ. V was pared by 5 bases and J by 0 bases, with 14 bases between. Written as DNA, the CDR3 is TGCGCCAGCAGTTCTGGGCGGAATATGAACACTGAAGCTTTCTTT. Translated, it gives CASSSGRNMNTEAFF.